These T cell receptor beta chains were read from a single sample in a study of blood T cell repertoires in COVID-19. Profiled with immunoSEQ multiplex PCR; TCRdb holds only in-frame clones, not every one. The sample lists 310,000 or so clones, around 90% occurring once. Input material: peripheral blood. These receptors originate from a woman in her 50s who had recovered from COVID-19. Both conserved end residues are part of each CDR3. The order of the fields is V gene, J gene, D gene, clone size, CDR3 protein, CDR3 DNA. D genes are given only for firm matches. Clone size is stated in some rows and not others, as once, few, many or a class when expanded.

V: TRBV27; J: TRBJ2-7; D: TRBD1; size: -; CDR3: CASSLADRGFTYEQYF; DNA: TGTGCCAGCAGTTTGGCTGACAGGGGGTTTACCTACGAGCAGTACTTC
V: TRBV19; J: TRBJ1-1; D: -; size: -; CDR3: CASSTGMNTEAFF; DNA: TGTGCCAGTAGTACAGGGATGAACACTGAAGCTTTCTTT
V: TRBV3-1/TRBV3-2; J: TRBJ1-1; D: -; size: -; CDR3: CASRRTGTEAFF; DNA: TGTGCCAGCAGGAGGACTGGGACAGAAGCTTTCTTT
V: TRBV5-5; J: TRBJ2-1; D: TRBD2; size: -; CDR3: CASSLNSGVYNEQFF; DNA: TGTGCCAGCAGCTTGAATAGCGGGGTCTACAATGAGCAGTTCTTC
V: TRBV3-1/TRBV3-2; J: TRBJ1-2; D: -; size: once; CDR3: CASSPPRTALNYGYTF; DNA: TGTGCCAGCAGCCCGCCCAGGACAGCTCTTAACTATGGCTACACCTTC
V: TRBV7-2; J: TRBJ1-2; D: -; size: once; CDR3: CASSLDGLRGYTF; DNA: TGTGCCAGCAGCTTGGACGGACTACGGGGCTACACCTTC
V: TRBV7-9; J: TRBJ1-5; D: -; size: -; CDR3: CASSLQGRGQPQHF; DNA: TGTGCCAGCAGCTTACAGGGTAGAGGACAGCCCCAGCATTTT
V: TRBV20-1; J: TRBJ2-7; D: TRBD2; size: -; CDR3: CSASSPGGIHEQYF; DNA: TGCAGTGCTAGTTCCCCGGGGGGTATCCACGAGCAGTACTTC
V: TRBV20-1; J: TRBJ1-4; D: -; size: -; CDR3: CSASVRDTLRRKLFF; DNA: TGCAGTGCTAGTGTAAGGGACACGCTGCGGAGAAAACTGTTTTTT
V: TRBV18; J: TRBJ2-5; D: -; size: -; CDR3: CASSANQETQYF; DNA: TGTGCCAGCTCAGCGAACCAAGAGACCCAGTACTTC
V: TRBV6-2/TRBV6-3; J: TRBJ1-1; D: -; size: -; CDR3: CASSYSKGIEAFF; DNA: TGTGCCAGCAGTTACTCAAAGGGGATTGAAGCTTTCTTT
V: TRBV7-6; J: TRBJ2-3; D: TRBD2; size: -; CDR3: CASSLGTSGWDTQYF; DNA: TGTGCCAGCAGCTTAGGGACTAGCGGTTGGGATACGCAGTATTTT
V: TRBV28; J: TRBJ1-1; D: TRBD1; size: -; CDR3: CASSPPGTGRYTEAFF; DNA: TGTGCCAGCAGTCCCCCGGGGACAGGGCGTTACACTGAAGCTTTCTTT
V: TRBV6-2/TRBV6-3; J: TRBJ2-1; D: -; size: -; CDR3: CASSYNINEQFF; DNA: TGTGCCAGCAGTTATAATATCAATGAGCAGTTCTTC
V: TRBV28; J: TRBJ2-3; D: TRBD2; size: -; CDR3: CASSSQLAGVTDTQYF; DNA: TGTGCCAGCAGTTCCCAACTAGCGGGAGTAACAGATACGCAGTATTTT
V: TRBV7-3; J: TRBJ2-1; D: -; size: -; CDR3: CASSLQLSGGNYNEQFF; DNA: TGTGCCAGCAGCTTACAACTCTCGGGCGGGAACTACAATGAGCAGTTCTTC
V: TRBV7-9; J: TRBJ2-1; D: -; size: -; CDR3: CASSPRSTPRGLSYNEQFF; DNA: TGTGCCAGCAGCCCCCGTTCGACCCCCCGAGGTCTCTCCTACAATGAGCAGTTCTTC
V: TRBV27; J: TRBJ2-6; D: TRBD1; size: -; CDR3: CASRPDRGGANVLTF; DNA: TGTGCCAGCAGGCCAGACAGGGGTGGGGCCAACGTCCTGACTTTC
V: TRBV6-1; J: TRBJ2-3; D: -; size: -; CDR3: CASSELRTDTQYF; DNA: TGTGCCAGCAGTGAACTTCGCACAGATACGCAGTATTTT
V: TRBV12-5; J: TRBJ1-1; D: -; size: once; CDR3: CASGFIMNTEAFF; DNA: TGTGCTAGTGGTTTTATAATGAACACTGAAGCTTTCTTT
V: TRBV30; J: TRBJ1-5; D: TRBD1; size: -; CDR3: CAWSPTGGASHPQHF; DNA: TGTGCCTGGAGTCCTACAGGGGGCGCATCTCATCCCCAGCATTTT
V: TRBV11-3; J: TRBJ2-1; D: TRBD1; size: once; CDR3: CASSLSTGGYNEQFF; DNA: TGTGCCAGCAGCTTATCGACAGGGGGATACAATGAGCAGTTCTTC
V: TRBV5-6; J: TRBJ2-4; D: TRBD2; size: -; CDR3: CASSFRLAGGQNIQYF; DNA: TGTGCCAGCAGCTTCCGCCTAGCGGGGGGGCAGAACATTCAGTACTTC
V: TRBV6-5; J: TRBJ2-7; D: -; size: -; CDR3: CASSRDLLNGEQYF; DNA: TGTGCCAGCAGTCGGGATCTCCTTAATGGGGAGCAGTACTTC
V: TRBV7-2; J: TRBJ2-2; D: TRBD2; size: -; CDR3: CASSPGEGYNTGELFF; DNA: TGTGCCAGCAGCCCCGGGGAGGGATATAACACCGGGGAGCTGTTTTTT
V: TRBV29-1; J: TRBJ1-5; D: -; size: -; CDR3: CSVTGTNSNQPQHF; DNA: TGCAGCGTTACCGGGACAAATAGCAATCAGCCCCAGCATTTT
V: TRBV30; J: TRBJ1-5; D: -; size: -; CDR3: CAWSVQSVGQPQHF; DNA: TGTGCCTGGAGTGTACAGTCCGTGGGTCAGCCCCAGCATTTT
V: TRBV5-6; J: TRBJ1-6; D: -; size: -; CDR3: CASSLSGSNSPLHF; DNA: TGTGCCAGCAGCTTGTCTGGGAGCAATTCACCCCTCCACTTT
V: TRBV13; J: TRBJ1-5; D: -; size: -; CDR3: CASSLGGQPQHF; DNA: TGTGCCAGCAGCTTGGGAGGCCAGCCCCAGCATTTT
V: TRBV7-2; J: TRBJ2-1; D: -; size: -; CDR3: CASSSRGHYNEQFF; DNA: TGTGCCAGCAGCTCGCGAGGTCACTACAATGAGCAGTTCTTC
V: TRBV7-6; J: TRBJ2-2; D: -; size: -; CDR3: CASSLADPGINTGELFF; DNA: TGTGCCAGCAGCTTAGCCGACCCGGGGATTAACACCGGGGAGCTGTTTTTT
V: TRBV6-5; J: TRBJ2-7; D: -; size: -; CDR3: CASSYSRLRDVSEQYF; DNA: TGTGCCAGCAGTTACTCGCGGCTGCGGGACGTAAGCGAGCAGTACTTC
V: TRBV7-9; J: TRBJ1-5; D: -; size: -; CDR3: CASTRSTGNSNQPQHF; DNA: TGTGCCAGCACCCGGAGTACAGGGAATAGCAATCAGCCCCAGCATTTT
V: TRBV7-9; J: TRBJ2-1; D: TRBD2; size: -; CDR3: CASSLRTSPGGEQFF; DNA: TGTGCCAGCAGCTTACGGACCTCCCCGGGAGGTGAGCAGTTCTTC
V: TRBV7-2; J: TRBJ2-3; D: -; size: -; CDR3: CASSAGSLKQYF; DNA: TGTGCCAGCAGCGCGGGCTCTTTGAAGCAGTATTTT
V: TRBV28; J: TRBJ2-3; D: TRBD1; size: -; CDR3: CASSRTGDGDTQYF; DNA: TGTGCCAGCAGTCGGACAGGGGACGGGGATACGCAGTATTTT
V: TRBV20-1; J: TRBJ2-7; D: TRBD2; size: once; CDR3: CSASSGLAGTPRPTEQYF; DNA: TGCAGTGCTAGTAGTGGACTAGCAGGGACACCGCGGCCTACGGAGCAGTACTTC
V: TRBV5-6; J: TRBJ1-1; D: TRBD1; size: -; CDR3: CASKRTGGLNTEAFF; DNA: TGTGCCAGCAAGAGAACAGGGGGGTTGAACACTGAAGCTTTCTTT
V: TRBV3-1/TRBV3-2; J: TRBJ2-7; D: -; size: once; CDR3: CASSQALLVSGEQYF; DNA: TGTGCCAGCAGCCAAGCTCTACTAGTAAGCGGAGAGCAGTACTTC
V: TRBV6-5; J: TRBJ2-7; D: TRBD2; size: -; CDR3: CASRGLAYEQYF; DNA: TGTGCCAGCAGAGGACTAGCCTACGAGCAGTACTTC
V: TRBV18; J: TRBJ1-5; D: -; size: -; CDR3: CASSPVSSGSQPQHF; DNA: TGTGCCAGCTCACCTGTTTCAAGCGGGAGTCAGCCCCAGCATTTT
V: TRBV5-8; J: TRBJ1-1; D: TRBD1; size: -; CDR3: CASSSELQGRGTEAFF; DNA: TGTGCCAGCAGCTCGGAACTACAGGGGCGAGGGACTGAAGCTTTCTTT
V: TRBV29-1; J: TRBJ2-1; D: -; size: -; CDR3: CSVEDRASSYNEQFF; DNA: TGCAGCGTTGAAGACAGGGCGAGCTCCTACAATGAGCAGTTCTTC
V: TRBV5-3; J: TRBJ1-1; D: TRBD1; size: -; CDR3: CARSLRQGYTEAFF; DNA: TGTGCCAGAAGCTTAAGACAGGGGTACACTGAAGCTTTCTTT
V: TRBV5-4; J: TRBJ1-1; D: -; size: -; CDR3: CASSSPPGVAEAFF; DNA: TGTGCCAGCAGCTCTCCCCCCGGGGTGGCTGAAGCTTTCTTT
V: TRBV28; J: TRBJ2-7; D: -; size: -; CDR3: CASSFLAGSEQYF; DNA: -
V: TRBV24-1; J: TRBJ1-1; D: -; size: once; CDR3: CATSDCPNLKKNTEAFF; DNA: TGTGCCACCAGCGACTGCCCGAACCTAAAAAAGAACACTGAAGCTTTCTTT
V: TRBV6-6; J: TRBJ2-1; D: -; size: -; CDR3: CASSKDIYNEQFF; DNA: TGTGCCAGCAGTAAGGACATCTACAATGAGCAGTTCTTC
V: TRBV5-1; J: TRBJ1-1; D: -; size: -; CDR3: CASSPGYMNTEAFF; DNA: TGCGCCAGCAGCCCGGGTTATATGAACACTGAAGCTTTCTTT
V: TRBV18; J: TRBJ1-1; D: -; size: -; CDR3: CASSPLPADKNTEAFF; DNA: TGTGCCAGCTCACCACTCCCCGCAGACAAGAACACTGAAGCTTTCTTT
V: TRBV4-2; J: TRBJ1-2; D: -; size: once; CDR3: CASRRTAYGYTF; DNA: TGTGCCAGCAGGCGGACAGCCTATGGCTACACCTTC
V: TRBV5-1; J: TRBJ2-3; D: TRBD2; size: once; CDR3: CASSTGLAGLTDTQYF; DNA: TGCGCCAGCAGCACGGGACTAGCGGGGCTCACAGATACGCAGTATTTT
V: TRBV5-1; J: TRBJ1-1; D: TRBD1; size: -; CDR3: CASSSTGGGTEAFF; DNA: TGCGCCAGCAGCTCGACAGGGGGCGGCACTGAAGCTTTCTTT
V: TRBV6-5; J: TRBJ1-5; D: TRBD1; size: once; CDR3: CASSQRQGSNQPQHF; DNA: TGTGCCAGCAGCCAAAGACAGGGTAGCAATCAGCCCCAGCATTTT
V: TRBV27; J: TRBJ2-7; D: -; size: -; CDR3: CASRSRAYEQYF; DNA: TGTGCCAGCAGGTCCCGTGCCTACGAGCAGTACTTC